Presented here are 21 T cell receptor beta chains from one specimen sequenced in a study of T-cell memory formation after mild COVID-19. TCRdb itself ran the 5' RACE reads through MiXCR, one entry per CDR3 protein. This table has more than 300,000 distinct CDR3 sequences, 14% appearing once. The sequenced sample was PBMCs or a T cell subset sorted from them (not recorded which). The receptors here all came from a man younger than 35 who had mild COVID-19 (a few samples of this study predate the infection). Cell type and time point are not known.

The rearrangement uses TRBV20-1 and TRBJ1-3; D remains ambiguous. The germline CDR1 and CDR2 sequences are DFQATT and SNEGSKA (reference sequence). This CDR3 contains 12 residues. V lost 0 bases and J 7 bases, leaving 7 bases between the germline ends. The CDR3 nucleotides read TGCAGTGCTAGAGATGGAGGGAACACCATATATTTT. Its translation is CSARDGGNTIYF.

The rearrangement links TRBV27 to TRBJ1-1; possibly TRBD1 for D (6 bases). V lost 8 bases and J 4 bases, leaving 11 bases between the germline ends. The germline V gene has CDR1 MNHEY and CDR2 SMNVEV (reference sequence). The CDR3 is 12 residues long. CDR3 in DNA: TGTGCCAGCGGACGACAGGTCACTGAAGCTTTCTTT. Translating it yields CASGRQVTEAFF.

The V and J genes are TRBV28 and TRBJ2-3; the D is unclear. Trimming shortened V by 4 bases and J by 10 bases, and 18 bases separated the two germline ends. Germline assignment: CDR1 MDHEN and CDR2 SYDVKM. The CDR3 covers 14 residues. In DNA, the CDR3 is TGTGCCAGCAGTTCCTCTTACCTAGGATGGGCGCAGTATTTT. Its protein is CASSSSYLGWAQYF.

This clonotype was detected a few times. V and J are TRBV9 and TRBJ1-6, with D possibly TRBD1 on 6 matching bases. In germline, CDR1 is SGDLS, CDR2 YYNGEE. The CDR3 consists of 15 residues. Trimming took 4 bases from V and 6 from J, leaving 14 bases between them. The CDR3 DNA reads TGTGCCAGCAGCACGGGGGGGCACGTTAATTCACCCCTCCACTTT. Its translation is CASSTGGHVNSPLHF. Full variable domain (outside the CDR3, taken from reference TRBV9 and TRBJ1-6): DSGVTQTPKHLITATGQRVTLRCSPRSGDLSVYWYQQSLDQGLQFLIQYYNGEERAKGNILERFSAQQFPDLHSELNLSSLELGDSALYFCASSTGGHVNSPLHFGNGTRLTVT.

The rearrangement uses TRBV4-3 and TRBJ2-7; D call uncertain. The V gene's germline CDR1 is LGHNA and CDR2 YSLEER. Trimming shortened V by 0 bases and J by 2 bases, and 14 bases separated the two germline ends. The CDR3 runs 16 residues. The CDR3 protein is CASSQELEGPPYEQYV. The CDR3 DNA sequence: TGCGCCAGCAGCCAAGAGCTGGAAGGACCTCCCTACGAGCAGTACGTC.

This clonotype was recorded a few times. This rearrangement joins TRBV4-2 to TRBJ2-3; 8 nucleotides align to TRBD1. Germline V CDR1 and CDR2: LGHNA, YNFKEQ. The length of the CDR3 is 14 residues. The V and J ends lost 6 bases and 2 bases, in that order; junction bases with no gene match: 4. CDR3 region: CASRRQGFTDTQYF. In nucleotides, the CDR3 is TGTGCCAGCAGGAGACAGGGGTTCACAGATACGCAGTATTTT.

This clonotype was seen more than once but under ten times. J is TRBJ1-2 and V is TRBV7-9; D remains ambiguous. The CDR3 extends over 14 amino acids. The germline V gene encodes CDR1 SEHNR and CDR2 FQNEAQ (reference sequence). Between the trimmed V and J ends, which lost 5 bases and 2 bases, there was a span of 12 bases. The CDR3 sequence: CASSPPGSNYGYTF. CDR3 sequence (DNA): TGTGCCAGCAGCCCCCCAGGATCCAACTATGGCTACACCTTC.

This clonotype was seen more than once but under ten times. The V call is TRBV7-9, the J call TRBJ2-1; no clear D. V lost 5 bases to trimming and J lost 0 bases, with 11 bases between them. The CDR3 loop spans 15 amino acids. In germline, CDR1 is SEHNR, CDR2 FQNEAQ (reference sequence). CDR3 DNA sequence: TGTGCCAGCAGCCCCCCCCTACCCTCCTACAATGAGCAGTTCTTC. Its protein is CASSPPLPSYNEQFF.

This clonotype was counted only a few times. The gene calls are TRBV18 and TRBJ2-7; a weak D match, TRBD1 (6 bases). V shed 3 bases and J shed 7 bases, with 13 bases lying between them. Germline V gene data show CDR1 as KGHSH and CDR2 as LQKENI. This CDR3 has 13 residues. DNA for the CDR3: TGTGCCAGCTCACCTTCAGGGGCGTGGGAGCAGTACTTC. As protein: CASSPSGAWEQYF. The full variable domain, its missing parts supplied by reference TRBV18 and TRBJ2-7, is NAGVMQNPRHLVRRRGQEARLRCSPMKGHSHVYWYRQLPEEGLKFMVYLQKENIIDESGMPKERFSAEFPKEGPSILRIQQVVRGDSAAYFCASSPSGAWEQYFGPGTRLTVT.

This clonotype was counted a few times. The rearrangement links TRBV12-3 or TRBV12-4 to TRBJ2-1, with 12 positions matching TRBD1. With 6 bases clipped from V and 9 bases from J, the junction kept 6 bases outside the gene matches. There are 14 residues in the CDR3. This CDR3 reads CASSPGTGGGEQFF. The CDR3 nucleotides read TGTGCCAGCAGCCCCGGGACAGGGGGCGGTGAGCAGTTCTTC.

This clonotype has a handful of counts. The chain couples TRBV28 to TRBJ2-3, with a possible D match to TRBD2 (5 bases). Deletions cut 8 bases from V and 2 bases from J, with 11 bases between. This CDR3 comprises 13 residues. Germline V CDR1 and CDR2: MDHEN, SYDVKM. The CDR3 DNA reads as TGTGCCAGCCATTCCGGGATCACAGATACGCAGTATTTT. This gives the protein CASHSGITDTQYF.

The gene calls are TRBV7-3 and TRBJ2-1, with D perhaps matching TRBD1 (5 bases). The CDR3 is 13 amino acids. V lost 4 bases, J lost 7 bases, and 11 bases lay in between. Germline CDR1 reads SGHTA; CDR2 reads FQGTGA. CDR3 coding DNA: TGTGCCAGCAGCTCTCAGGGTACGAATGAGCAGTTCTTC. Protein: CASSSQGTNEQFF.

This clonotype was counted a few times. The chain combines TRBV5-1 with TRBJ2-6; D gene unclear. Deletions cut 4 bases from V and 0 bases from J, with 8 bases between. Germline lookup yields CDR1 SGHRS and CDR2 YFSETQ. The CDR3 sequence is 15 residues long. CDR3 sequence reads: CASSADPSGANVLTF. In DNA, the CDR3 is TGCGCCAGCAGCGCGGACCCCTCTGGGGCCAACGTCCTGACTTTC. The full variable domain, its missing parts supplied by reference TRBV5-1 and TRBJ2-6, is KAGVTQTPRYLIKTRGQQVTLSCSPISGHRSVSWYQQTPGQGLQFLFEYFSETQRNKGNFPGRFSGRQFSNSRSEMNVSTLELGDSALYLCASSADPSGANVLTFGAGSRLTVL.

This clonotype was detected a few times. The J gene is TRBJ2-5, the V gene TRBV20-1; D is unresolved. The germline gives CDR1 DFQATT, CDR2 SNEGSKA (reference sequence). Deletions cut 3 bases from V and 2 bases from J, with 10 bases between. The CDR3 runs to 13 residues. Here the CDR3 reads CSASRSVQETQYF. The CDR3 region has the DNA TGCAGTGCTAGCCGGTCAGTACAAGAGACCCAGTACTTC.

This clonotype has only a few counts. The chain joins TRBV7-2 to TRBJ2-3, with TRBD2 matching over 14 bases. The CDR3 runs to 18 residues. In germline, CDR1 is SGHTA, CDR2 FQGNSA. Trimming removed 5 bases from V and 2 bases from J; junction bases left unmatched: 9. The DNA of the CDR3 is TGTGCCAGCAGCCCGGGACTAGCGGGGGCGCGACACACAGATACGCAGTATTTT. Encoded protein: CASSPGLAGARHTDTQYF. The whole variable domain, remainder taken from reference TRBV7-2 and TRBJ2-3, is GAGVSQSPSNKVTEKGKDVELRCDPISGHTALYWYRQSLGQGLEFLIYFQGNSAPDKSGLPSDRFSAERTGGSVSTLTIQRTQQEDSAVYLCASSPGLAGARHTDTQYFGPGTRLTVL.

This clonotype was found a few times. The chain joins TRBV10-3 to TRBJ2-1; perhaps TRBD2 as D (6 bases). The CDR3 is 15 amino acids. CDR1 ENHRY and CDR2 SYGVKD come from the germline V gene. V was trimmed by 6 bases and J by 0 bases, leaving 12 bases between them. As DNA, the CDR3 is TGTGCCATCAGAACGCTGACTAGCTCCTACAATGAGCAGTTCTTC. Protein sequence: CAIRTLTSSYNEQFF.

As for this clonotype: One end of the junction varies from germline; a read error may be responsible. This sequence joins TRBV12-3 or TRBV12-4 and TRBJ1-1; D may be TRBD1 (6 bases). There are 11 residues in the CDR3. This CDR3 reads CASSGGQNTLF. Written as DNA, the CDR3 is TGTGCCAGCAGCGGGGGCCAGAACACGCTTTTT.

In its sample, this clonotype was seen a few times. The chain is built from TRBV28 and TRBJ2-7; D may correspond to TRBD1 or TRBD2 (5 bases each). The CDR3 consists of 13 residues. Per germline, CDR1 MDHEN and CDR2 SYDVKM. Deletions cut 7 bases from V and 5 bases from J, with 15 bases between. CDR3 bases: TGTGCCAGCATCCAGACGGGGCGCGACGAGCAGTACGTC. Translated: CASIQTGRDEQYV.

The chain combines TRBV10-3 with TRBJ2-1; D assignment may be TRBD1 or TRBD2 (5 bases each). Germline-derived CDR1 and CDR2 are ENHRY and SYGVKD. Trimming took 2 bases from V and 10 from J, leaving 6 bases between them. The length of the CDR3 is 11 residues. CDR3 DNA: TGTGCCATCAGTGAGGGGGGAGAGCAGTTCTTC. Translated, it gives CAISEGGEQFF.

Many counts were recorded for this clonotype. The chain has TRBV20-1 and TRBJ1-1; TRBD1 is a possible D gene (5 bases). This CDR3 contains 14 residues. V was trimmed by 6 bases and J by 1 base, leaving 15 bases between them. The V gene's germline CDR1 is DFQATT and CDR2 SNEGSKA (reference sequence). The CDR3 coding sequence is TGCAGTGCGCCCCGACAGTTCCGGAACACTGAAGCTTTCTTT. It encodes CSAPRQFRNTEAFF.

The CDR3 here is CSARMPSQYNEQFF. DNA of the CDR3: TGCAGTGCTAGAATGCCAAGCCAATACAATGAGCAGTTCTTC. This chain uses TRBV20-1 with TRBJ2-1; D is undetermined. V dropped 2 bases and J dropped 4 bases, with 12 bases sitting between them. Germline assignment: CDR1 DFQATT and CDR2 SNEGSKA (reference sequence). The CDR3 runs 14 residues.